This TCR beta chain came from a study of blood T cell repertoires in COVID-19. On the study more broadly: In each case, the material was cDNA or gDNA derived from T cells, B-cell-depleted T cells, or PBMCs.

Using immunoSEQ multiplex PCR, the repertoire was profiled, and TCRdb retains in-frame clones only, with some absent. Here the sample spans about 88,000 clones, roughly 88% being singletons. CDR3 length: 15 residues. The V and J ends lost 2 bases and 2 bases respectively, with 11 bases between them. CDR1 is MNHEY and CDR2 is SMNVEV in the germline V gene (reference sequence). The source is a woman older than 75 with acute or convalescent COVID-19. The chain joins TRBV27 to TRBJ2-3; no clear D. The sample was peripheral blood. The DNA for the CDR3 is TGTGCCAGCAGTTTAGAACCAACTTACACAGATACGCAGTATTTT. Translation: CASSLEPTYTDTQYF.